The following is a TCR beta chain sequence with its context. Its antigen is not known. CD45RO/CCR7/CD25/CD127/CD95/CD27 sorting isolated CD4+ naive, central memory, regulatory and stem cell-like memory cells. The study reverse transcribed the entire isolated RNA, so it sequenced expressed TCRB transcripts. Profiling relied on immunoSEQ multiplex PCR, and the TCRdb table lists in-frame clones only, not all of them. The table has 450,000 to 550,000 clones, approximately 30% seen once; the top ten hold roughly 0.066%. The data originate from a study of beta chain features in type 1 diabetes. Findings and caveats of the study: It was possible that PCR favored shorter templates, equally so in patients and controls.

The germline V gene encodes CDR1 SQVTM and CDR2 ANQGSEA. This CDR3 spans 15 amino acids. The V gene lost 0 bases and the J gene lost 1 base, with 11 bases spanning the gap. Source material: naive CD4+ T cells from blood. This TCR derives from a man younger than 35 in good health. The V call is TRBV29-1, the J call TRBJ2-3, with TRBD1 as a possible D gene (6 bases). CDR3 bases: TGCAGCGTTGAAGATTACAGGGCAGGCACAGATACGCAGTATTTT. Translation gives CSVEDYRAGTDTQYF.